These T cell receptor beta chains were read from a single sample in a study of blood T cell repertoires in COVID-19. Measured with immunoSEQ multiplex PCR; TCRdb has only the in-frame clones, and not every one. Of fewer than 450,000 clones in the sample, 88% were seen once. The sequenced material came from PBMCs or T cells enriched from blood (not recorded which). These receptors were collected from a young woman who had recovered from COVID-19. The CDR3 runs from the conserved cysteine through the conserved F or W. D genes are given only for firm matches. Where a row states a size, it is once, few, many or the class of an expanded clone; other rows omit it.

>NA|NA|TRBV18|TRBJ1-6
TGTGCCAGCTCACCCGGGGGCTATAATTCACCCCTCCACTTT
CASSPGGYNSPLHF
>NA|NA|TRBV5-5|TRBJ2-7
TGTGCCAGCAGCCTGCGACAGTCCTACGAGCAGTACTTC
CASSLRQSYEQYF
>NA|NA|TRBV6-5|TRBJ2-5
TGTGCCAGCCGTAAACAAGAGACCCAGTACTTC
CASRKQETQYF
>NA|NA|TRBV9|TRBJ1-2
TGTGCCAGCAGCGTAGTACCAGATTCTAACTATGGCTACACCTTC
CASSVVPDSNYGYTF
>NA|NA|TRBV27|TRBJ2-1
TGTGCCAGTTCTCCCCGGGACTTTTACTCCTACAATGAGCAGTTCTTC
CASSPRDFYSYNEQFF
>NA|NA|TRBV5-1|TRBJ2-3
TGCGCCAGCAGCTTGGGGGGGCCGCTCACAGATACGCAGTATTTT
CASSLGGPLTDTQYF
>few|TRBD1|TRBV29-1|TRBJ1-2
TGCAGCGCTGGACAGGGCCCTAACTATGGCTACACCTTC
CSAGQGPNYGYTF
>NA|NA|TRBV5-6|TRBJ2-6
TGTGCCAGCAGCTTTATGACAGTAAGACTCTCTGGGGCCAACGTCCTGACTTTC
CASSFMTVRLSGANVLTF
>once|TRBD1|TRBV11-2|TRBJ2-3
TGTGCCAGCAGCTTAGGACCCGACAGGGCCCCCACAGATACGCAGTATTTT
CASSLGPDRAPTDTQYF
>NA|NA|TRBV10-3|TRBJ2-3
TGTGCCATCAGTGAGTCTTGGACAGACCCTAGCACAGATACGCAGTATTTT
CAISESWTDPSTDTQYF
>NA|NA|TRBV28|TRBJ2-1
TGTGCCAGCCCGCCCTCTGAAACGGGTTTGGATGAGCAGTTCTTC
CASPPSETGLDEQFF
>NA|TRBD1|TRBV19|TRBJ2-7
TGTGCCAGTAGTATAACCCGGACAGGGCACGAGCAGTACTTC
CASSITRTGHEQYF
>NA|NA|TRBV7-2|TRBJ1-3
TGTGCCAGCAGCTTAGGTGAGGGAAGCTCTGGAAACACCATATATTTT
CASSLGEGSSGNTIYF
>NA|TRBD2|TRBV5-4|TRBJ2-7
TGTGCCAGCAGCTCTTCACTCTCTAGCGGGACCTACGAGCAGTACTTC
CASSSSLSSGTYEQYF
>NA|NA|TRBV5-1|TRBJ1-6
TGCGCCAGCAGCGCAACCTCGGATTCACCCCTCCACTTT
CASSATSDSPLHF
>NA|TRBD1|TRBV18|TRBJ1-2
TGTGCCAGCTCACCACCGCAGTTCCAGGGGGGTTATGGCTACACCTTC
CASSPPQFQGGYGYTF
>once|TRBD1|TRBV6-2/TRBV6-3|TRBJ2-7
TGTGCCAGCAGTAACCCCGGGACAGGGTATCAAAACGAGCAGTACTTC
CASSNPGTGYQNEQYF
>NA|TRBD1|TRBV6-5|TRBJ1-5
TGTGCCAGCAGTTACACAGGGGGCGGTCAGCCCCAGCATTTT
CASSYTGGGQPQHF
>once|NA|TRBV5-5|TRBJ1-4
TGTGCCAGCAGTTACTCCCTAGGGGGTGGGGAAAAACTGTTTTTT
CASSYSLGGGEKLFF
>once|NA|TRBV9|TRBJ2-1
TGTGCCAGCAGCGTAGTAGGGACTTCCTACAATGAGCAGTTCTTC
CASSVVGTSYNEQFF
>NA|TRBD2|TRBV5-1|TRBJ2-1
TGCGCCAGCAGCTTGCCCCTAGCGGGATCACGGAATGAGCAGTTCTTC
CASSLPLAGSRNEQFF
>NA|NA|TRBV11-2|TRBJ1-2
TGTGCCAGCAGCTCGACAGGTCCCTATGGCTACACCTTC
CASSSTGPYGYTF
>few|NA|TRBV27|TRBJ2-3
TGTGCCAGCAGCAGATGGTGGACAGATACGCAGTATTTT
CASSRWWTDTQYF
>NA|NA|TRBV27|TRBJ1-5
TGTGCCAGCAGGGTCCGAGGAAGCAATCAGCCCCAGCATTTT
CASRVRGSNQPQHF
>NA|TRBD1|TRBV28|TRBJ2-5
TGTGCCAGCAGTTTACGGCTCTCTTGGACAGGGCAAGAGACCCAGTACTTC
CASSLRLSWTGQETQYF
>NA|TRBD1|TRBV2|TRBJ1-5
TGTGCCAGCAGGAGGACAGGGGACAATCAGCCCCAGCATTTT
CASRRTGDNQPQHF
>NA|TRBD2|TRBV27|TRBJ2-1
TGTGCCAGCAGTTTATCACTAGCGGGGGCCAATGAGCAGTTCTTC
CASSLSLAGANEQFF
>once|TRBD1|TRBV5-1|TRBJ1-1
TGCGCCAGCAGCTTAAGAGGACAGGGACTGATGAACACTGAAGCTTTCTTT
CASSLRGQGLMNTEAFF